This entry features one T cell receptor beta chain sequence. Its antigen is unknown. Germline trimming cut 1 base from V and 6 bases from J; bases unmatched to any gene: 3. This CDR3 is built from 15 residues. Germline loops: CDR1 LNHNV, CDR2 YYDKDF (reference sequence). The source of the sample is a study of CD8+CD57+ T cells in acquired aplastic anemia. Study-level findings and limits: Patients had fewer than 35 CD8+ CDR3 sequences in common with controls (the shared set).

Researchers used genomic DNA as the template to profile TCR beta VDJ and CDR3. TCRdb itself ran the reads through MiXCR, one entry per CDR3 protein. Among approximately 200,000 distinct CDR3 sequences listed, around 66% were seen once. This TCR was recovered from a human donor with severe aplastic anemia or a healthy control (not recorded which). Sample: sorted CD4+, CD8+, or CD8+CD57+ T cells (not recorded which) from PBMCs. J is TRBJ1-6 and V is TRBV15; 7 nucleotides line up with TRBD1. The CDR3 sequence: CATSRGQGGNSPLHF. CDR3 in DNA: TGTGCCACCAGCAGAGGACAGGGCGGTAATTCACCCCTCCACTTT.